This T cell receptor (beta chain) was identified in a study of blood T cell repertoires in COVID-19. V was cut by 5 bases and J by 3 bases, with 13 bases left in between. This CDR3 contains 14 residues. Germline assignment: CDR1 KGHSH and CDR2 LQKENI. This clone was seen a few times. Authors' processing steps: By means of reference gene primer amplification, nucleated cell counts were estimated. Assay used: immunoSEQ multiplex PCR; TCRdb lists only in-frame clones, some missing. V, J and clone size were drawn from that table, and D and trimming were deduced from the DNA. Here the sample spans some 250,000 clones, about 68% being singletons.

The chain joins TRBV18 to TRBJ2-5; D call uncertain. This receptor was identified in a woman over 75 with acute or convalescent COVID-19. The specimen was peripheral blood. CDR3 coding DNA: TGTGCCAGCTCATCCACTTCCCCCAAAGAGACCCAGTACTTC. It codes for CASSSTSPKETQYF.